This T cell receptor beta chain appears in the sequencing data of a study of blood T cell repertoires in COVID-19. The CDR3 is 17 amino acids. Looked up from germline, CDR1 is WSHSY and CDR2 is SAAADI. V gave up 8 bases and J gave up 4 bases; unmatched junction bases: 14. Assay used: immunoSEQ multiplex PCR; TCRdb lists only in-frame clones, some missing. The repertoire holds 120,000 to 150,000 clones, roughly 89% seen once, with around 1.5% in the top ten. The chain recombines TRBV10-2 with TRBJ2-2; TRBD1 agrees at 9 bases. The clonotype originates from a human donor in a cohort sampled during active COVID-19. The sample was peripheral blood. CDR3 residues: CASYIQGALRGTGELFF. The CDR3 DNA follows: TGCGCCAGCTACATACAGGGGGCCTTACGGGGCACCGGGGAGCTGTTTTTT.